Detailed here is one T cell receptor (beta chain). The data were produced by immunoSEQ multiplex PCR, yet TCRdb's version contains in-frame clones alone and is incomplete. The data show around 80,000 clones, around nine tenths seen once. The data stem from a study of brain T cells in children with intractable seizures. Material: peripheral blood, obtained at surgery. The origin of this receptor is a girl aged 2 to 9 with Rasmussen encephalitis and intractable seizures.

This CDR3 reads CASSPLGLAGEGNTQYF. The DNA for the CDR3 is TGTGCCAGCAGCCCCCTCGGACTAGCGGGAGAGGGGAATACGCAGTATTTT. The chain joins TRBV5-6 to TRBJ2-3; 13 bases agree with TRBD2. Trimming took 4 bases from V and 7 from J; bases not matched to a gene: 12. This CDR3 comprises 17 residues. Germline V lookup: CDR1 SGHDT, CDR2 YYEEEE.